Listed below are T cell receptor beta chains from one sample, sequenced in a study of OX40 agonist ivuxolimab in advanced cancers. Libraries were prepared by immunoSEQ multiplex PCR; TCRdb keeps only in-frame clonotypes and omits some of them. The sample has tens of thousands of clones, around 86% seen once. The specimen was CD4+ or CD8+ T cells sorted from blood, collected in a trial of the OX40 agonist ivuxolimab. Every receptor here comes from an adult with an advanced solid tumor such as melanoma, head and neck, liver or kidney cancer. Each CDR3 is given with its conserved first and last residue. Fields, in order: CDR3 length, J gene, V gene, CDR3 protein.

14 | TRBJ2-7 | TRBV11-2 | CASSFQRGPYEQYF
15 | TRBJ2-2 | TRBV7-6 | CASRFGSWNTGELFF
14 | TRBJ1-1 | TRBV19 | CASLGPRRNTEAFF
15 | TRBJ1-2 | TRBV7-3 | CASSLMGTGYYGYTF
14 | TRBJ2-7 | TRBV11-2 | CASSGTESSYEQYF
13 | TRBJ1-4 | TRBV18 | CASSPPSAEKLFF
13 | TRBJ1-5 | TRBV7-2 | CASSLGGGQPQHF
17 | TRBJ2-7 | TRBV25-1 | CASSELGEPRGYYEQYF
14 | TRBJ2-1 | TRBV28 | CASYRQDNYNEQFF
16 | TRBJ2-7 | TRBV2 | CASRGTATISSYEQYF
14 | TRBJ2-7 | TRBV6-6 | CASSYFGTRDEQYF
16 | TRBJ2-7 | TRBV6-5 | CASSYSGRVGSYEQYF
14 | TRBJ1-2 | TRBV13 | CASSSQGGNYGYTF
15 | TRBJ2-3 | TRBV5-1 | CASSKDSGSTDTQYF
15 | TRBJ1-2 | TRBV9 | CASSVGSRGNYGYTF
16 | TRBJ2-5 | TRBV28 | CASSNGYHGGQETQYF
14 | TRBJ2-7 | TRBV6-1 | CASSFWPSGYEQYF
14 | TRBJ1-2 | TRBV10-2 | CASSAGQAFYGYTF
17 | TRBJ2-3 | TRBV10-3 | CAISESNSGGARDTQYF
15 | TRBJ2-6 | TRBV16 | CASSHHGQVSDVLTF
14 | TRBJ2-1 | TRBV30 | CAWNELSPYNEQFF
16 | TRBJ1-3 | TRBV6-5 | CASSSRTSSSGNTIYF
15 | TRBJ1-4 | TRBV6-5 | CASSYISQHDEKLFF
14 | TRBJ2-3 | TRBV7-3 | CASSRQGATDTQYF
19 | TRBJ1-2 | TRBV19 | CASSRILRDRGPRNYGYTF
15 | TRBJ1-2 | TRBV28 | CASSLSQGAAYGYTF
14 | TRBJ2-3 | TRBV6-6 | CASRNRQTTDTQYF
15 | TRBJ2-1 | TRBV5-1 | CASSLGSGSYNEQFF
15 | TRBJ1-6 | TRBV5-4 | CASSFQPRDNSPLHF
14 | TRBJ2-3 | TRBV2 | CASSPSTSTDTQYF
13 | TRBJ1-2 | TRBV25-1 | CASSEAGRDGYTF
16 | TRBJ1-1 | TRBV25-1 | CASSEYSSGTNTEAFF
14 | NA | TRBV6-6 | CASSYSRRENEQYF
14 | TRBJ2-5 | TRBV6-6 | CASSRGYREETQYF
15 | TRBJ2-3 | TRBV18 | CASSPSGGLADTQYF
16 | TRBJ2-2 | TRBV7-8 | CASSPSGGHNTGELFF
12 | TRBJ2-7 | TRBV5-8 | CASSSDTYEQYF
16 | TRBJ2-7 | TRBV9 | CASSARDRGTTYEQYF
14 | TRBJ2-2 | TRBV6-5 | CASFGSGLTGELFF
16 | TRBJ2-7 | TRBV5-1 | CASSWSLTGGKYEQYF
14 | TRBJ2-7 | TRBV5-6 | CASSLSGDFYEQYF
13 | TRBJ1-5 | TRBV19 | CATSRGAGQPQHF
16 | TRBJ1-5 | TRBV6-6 | CASSYDPRERNQPQHF
15 | TRBJ2-2 | TRBV7-9 | CASSLKQGAHGELFF
14 | TRBJ2-3 | TRBV5-4 | CASRRGRESDTQYF